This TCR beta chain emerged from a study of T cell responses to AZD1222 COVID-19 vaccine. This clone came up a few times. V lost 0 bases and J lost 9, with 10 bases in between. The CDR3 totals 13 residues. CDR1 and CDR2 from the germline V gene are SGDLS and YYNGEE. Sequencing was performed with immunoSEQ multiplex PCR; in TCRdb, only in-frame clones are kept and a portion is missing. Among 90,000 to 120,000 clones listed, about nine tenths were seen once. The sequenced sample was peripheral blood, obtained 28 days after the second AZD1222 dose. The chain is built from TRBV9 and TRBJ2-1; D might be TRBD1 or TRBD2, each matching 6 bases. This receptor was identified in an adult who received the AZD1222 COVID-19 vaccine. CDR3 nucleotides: TGTGCCAGCAGCGTAGCACAGGGACTTGAGCAGTTCTTC. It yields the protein CASSVAQGLEQFF.